The rows below give T cell receptor beta chains drawn from one sample of a study of OX40 agonist ivuxolimab in advanced cancers. Profiling relied on immunoSEQ multiplex PCR, and the TCRdb table lists in-frame clones only, not all of them. The table records approximately 69,000 clones, around 85% of them present only once. Source: CD4+ or CD8+ T cells sorted from blood, taken in a trial of the OX40 agonist ivuxolimab. These receptors all stem from an adult with an advanced solid tumor such as melanoma, head and neck, liver or kidney cancer. Both conserved end residues are part of each CDR3. The order of the fields is J gene, V gene, clone size, D gene, CDR3 DNA, CDR3 protein. The D gene is left open where the match is weak. Expanded clones are given a class, and other clones once, few, many or no size at all.

j_call: TRBJ2-7; v_call: TRBV6-1; clone_size: -; d_call: TRBD2; cdr3_nt: TGTGCCAGCAGCCCCGGGGCGGGGGGGTCCTACGAGCAGTACTTC; cdr3_aa: CASSPGAGGSYEQYF
j_call: TRBJ1-3; v_call: TRBV5-1; clone_size: -; d_call: -; cdr3_nt: TGCGCCAGCAGCTTGGAAGGCTCCCGGCCCCTTGGGAACACCATATATTTT; cdr3_aa: CASSLEGSRPLGNTIYF
j_call: TRBJ1-3; v_call: TRBV5-1; clone_size: -; d_call: -; cdr3_nt: TGCGCCAGCAGCTCGGGCCCTGCGGAGGGAAACACCATATATTTT; cdr3_aa: CASSSGPAEGNTIYF
j_call: TRBJ2-7; v_call: TRBV6-1; clone_size: -; d_call: -; cdr3_nt: TGTGCCACCTCTCCCCGCTCAATGGACGAGCAGTACTTC; cdr3_aa: CATSPRSMDEQYF
j_call: TRBJ2-3; v_call: TRBV5-1; clone_size: -; d_call: -; cdr3_nt: TGCGCCAGCAGCTTGTCAACCGCGGATTATAGCACAGATACGCAGTATTTT; cdr3_aa: CASSLSTADYSTDTQYF
j_call: TRBJ2-1; v_call: TRBV18; clone_size: -; d_call: TRBD1; cdr3_nt: TGTGCCAGCTCACCACGACCCGGGACAGGGGCGAACTACAATGAGCAGTTCTTC; cdr3_aa: CASSPRPGTGANYNEQFF
j_call: TRBJ2-1; v_call: TRBV7-6; clone_size: once; d_call: -; cdr3_nt: TGTGCCAGCAGCTTAACATCGAGCTCCTACAATGAGCAGTTCTTC; cdr3_aa: CASSLTSSSYNEQFF
j_call: TRBJ2-7; v_call: TRBV11-2; clone_size: -; d_call: -; cdr3_nt: TGTGCCAGCAGCTCCCTAGAGGTAGGACACTACGAGCAGTACTTC; cdr3_aa: CASSSLEVGHYEQYF
j_call: TRBJ2-3; v_call: TRBV11-2; clone_size: -; d_call: -; cdr3_nt: TGTGCCAGCAACTCGGCTGGGACAGATACGCAGTATTTT; cdr3_aa: CASNSAGTDTQYF
j_call: TRBJ2-5; v_call: TRBV10-1; clone_size: -; d_call: TRBD1; cdr3_nt: TGCGCCAGCAGTGAGTCCGGGACAGGGGGTGCCCAGTACTTC; cdr3_aa: CASSESGTGGAQYF
j_call: TRBJ1-5; v_call: TRBV19; clone_size: -; d_call: TRBD1; cdr3_nt: TGTGCCAGCAGTACCCTAGGGGACAGGGGGCCTCAGCCCCAGCATTTT; cdr3_aa: CASSTLGDRGPQPQHF
j_call: TRBJ1-1; v_call: TRBV18; clone_size: few; d_call: -; cdr3_nt: TGTGCCAGCTCACCGGGACGTTCGCTTAACACTGAAGCTTTCTTT; cdr3_aa: CASSPGRSLNTEAFF
j_call: TRBJ2-2; v_call: TRBV5-1; clone_size: once; d_call: -; cdr3_nt: TGCGCCAGCAGCTTTCGGGACTCGACCGGGGAGCTGTTTTTT; cdr3_aa: CASSFRDSTGELFF
j_call: TRBJ2-2; v_call: TRBV7-3; clone_size: -; d_call: -; cdr3_nt: TGTGCCAGCAGATTCGGACGGGCGAACACCGGGGAGCTGTTTTTT; cdr3_aa: CASRFGRANTGELFF
j_call: TRBJ1-6; v_call: TRBV2; clone_size: -; d_call: TRBD1; cdr3_nt: TGTGCCAGCACTTGGGACAGCATAAATTCACCCCTCCACTTT; cdr3_aa: CASTWDSINSPLHF
j_call: TRBJ2-5; v_call: TRBV6-6; clone_size: -; d_call: TRBD1; cdr3_nt: TGTGCCAGCAGTTACATTGCGGACAGGGGTGAGACCCAGTACTTC; cdr3_aa: CASSYIADRGETQYF
j_call: TRBJ2-3; v_call: TRBV2; clone_size: -; d_call: TRBD2; cdr3_nt: TGTGCCAGCAGTGACGAAGGACTAGCGGGAGGGGATACGCAGTATTTT; cdr3_aa: CASSDEGLAGGDTQYF
j_call: TRBJ1-1; v_call: TRBV25-1; clone_size: -; d_call: -; cdr3_nt: TGTGCCAGCAGTGGAGCCGGCGGAAAAAACACTGAAGCTTTCTTT; cdr3_aa: CASSGAGGKNTEAFF
j_call: TRBJ2-5; v_call: TRBV23-1; clone_size: -; d_call: -; cdr3_nt: TGCGCCAGCACTAAGGCCCGGGAGACCCAGTACTTC; cdr3_aa: CASTKARETQYF
j_call: TRBJ1-3; v_call: TRBV29-1; clone_size: -; d_call: -; cdr3_nt: TGCAGCGTCAGGGCAGGGGTTGGAAACACCATATATTTT; cdr3_aa: CSVRAGVGNTIYF
j_call: TRBJ1-4; v_call: TRBV29-1; clone_size: few; d_call: TRBD1; cdr3_nt: TGCAGCTACAGGGGGCGAAATGAAAAACTGTTTTTT; cdr3_aa: CSYRGRNEKLFF
j_call: TRBJ2-7; v_call: TRBV2; clone_size: -; d_call: -; cdr3_nt: TGTGCCAGCTTGTTGGACTTACGGAGCTCCTACGAGCAGTACTTC; cdr3_aa: CASLLDLRSSYEQYF
j_call: TRBJ2-2; v_call: TRBV7-3; clone_size: -; d_call: TRBD2; cdr3_nt: TGTGCCAGCAGCCCATATCCGGGACTAGAAGCCGGGGAGCTGTTTTTT; cdr3_aa: CASSPYPGLEAGELFF
j_call: TRBJ2-2; v_call: TRBV11-2; clone_size: -; d_call: -; cdr3_nt: TGTGCCAGCAGCTTAGCCTTAGTAGGAAACACCGGGGAGCTGTTTTTT; cdr3_aa: CASSLALVGNTGELFF
j_call: TRBJ2-2; v_call: TRBV19; clone_size: -; d_call: -; cdr3_nt: TGTGCCAGTAGTATAGCTGCGAACACCGGGGAGCTGTTTTTT; cdr3_aa: CASSIAANTGELFF
j_call: TRBJ1-1; v_call: TRBV7-9; clone_size: -; d_call: TRBD1; cdr3_nt: TGTGCCAGCAGCGATCCGGGACAGGTGATCACTGAAGCTTTCTTT; cdr3_aa: CASSDPGQVITEAFF
j_call: TRBJ2-7; v_call: TRBV28; clone_size: -; d_call: TRBD1; cdr3_nt: TGTGCCAGCAGTACCCAGGGACAGGGACACTACGAGCAGTACTTC; cdr3_aa: CASSTQGQGHYEQYF
j_call: TRBJ1-4; v_call: TRBV4-2; clone_size: once; d_call: -; cdr3_nt: TGTGCCAGCAGCCAAGACAGGGAAAAACTGTTTTTT; cdr3_aa: CASSQDREKLFF
j_call: TRBJ1-6; v_call: TRBV5-4; clone_size: -; d_call: -; cdr3_nt: TGTGCCAGCAGCTTGGGGGGTGCCCAGTATAATTCACCCCTCCACTTT; cdr3_aa: CASSLGGAQYNSPLHF
j_call: TRBJ2-7; v_call: TRBV28; clone_size: -; d_call: TRBD1; cdr3_nt: TGTGCCAGCAGTTTAACTGGGACAGGGGATCCCTACGAGCAGTACTTC; cdr3_aa: CASSLTGTGDPYEQYF
j_call: TRBJ2-1; v_call: TRBV19; clone_size: -; d_call: TRBD1; cdr3_nt: TGTGCCAGTAGGACCGTACCGGGACAGGGAGGGAATGAGCAGTTCTTC; cdr3_aa: CASRTVPGQGGNEQFF